This T cell receptor (beta chain) was sequenced in a study of cytomegalovirus exposure and HLA in healthy donors. Study outcomes and limitations: V- and J-gene trimming of TCR beta was linked (in a later analysis) to a missense DCLRE1C variant. Reports described diagnosis of cytomegalovirus status by the classifier as highly specific and sensitive.

After removal of 5 bases from V and 1 base from J, the junction contained 8 bases not matched to a gene. The CDR3 covers 15 residues. CDR1 and CDR2 from the germline V gene are LNHNV and YYDKDF (reference sequence). In the case of this clone: As yet, its antigen is unknown.

PCR amplification relied on 60 Vbeta primers (plus 13 Jbeta primers). TCRdb keeps only in-frame clones here, not all; method: immunoSEQ multiplex PCR. In the table there are some 84,000 clones, around 80% of which are singletons. The sequenced material came from PBMCs. This rearrangement joins TRBV15 to TRBJ2-7; 7 bases match TRBD1. The sequence came from a male donor in good health and CMV-seropositive. The CDR3 coding sequence is TGTGCCACCAGCTCACCAGACAGGGTTTCCTACGAGCAGTACTTC. Its protein product is CATSSPDRVSYEQYF.